The 13 T cell receptor beta chains listed next were all sequenced from one sample in a study of immune characterization of retroperitoneal liposarcoma. MiXCR was run by TCRdb on the PCR reads, yielding one entry per CDR3 protein. The sample records 9,000 to 13,000 distinct CDR3 sequences, around 26% being singletons. What was sequenced was tumor tissue. These receptors were obtained from a male donor with retroperitoneal liposarcoma.

This clonotype was seen a handful of times. The V call is TRBV12-3 or TRBV12-4, the J call TRBJ2-1; 10 nucleotides agree with TRBD2. The CDR3 is 17 amino acids. V trimming: 5 bases; J trimming: 13 bases; junction bases outside the gene matches: 20. CDR3 in amino acids: CASSPHLAGVAKNIQFF. CDR3 DNA sequence: TGTGCCAGCAGTCCCCACCTAGCGGGGGTAGCCAAAAACATTCAGTTCTTC.

The J gene is TRBJ2-1, the V gene TRBV12-3 or TRBV12-4; TRBD2 agrees at 7 bases. The J call may be in error: the DNA end matches TRBJ2-5 better. The CDR3 consists of 13 residues. The CDR3 is CASLPGGTGTQYF. CDR3 in DNA: TGTGCCAGTCTCCCCGGGGGGACGGGGACCCAGTACTTC.

As concerns this clonotype: One base away lies a much larger clone, so this may be a sequencing read error. This likely comes from a read error, as the CDR3 has no conserved phenylalanine or tryptophan at its end. The genes are TRBV6-1 and TRBJ2-1, with 7 positions matching TRBD1. Germline loops: CDR1 MNHNS, CDR2 SASEGT. The length of the CDR3 is 15 residues. J was trimmed by 0 bases and V by 5 bases; bases with no gene match: 4. CDR3 nucleotide sequence: TGTGCCAGCAGTAGCAGACAGGGCTCCTACAATGAGCAGTTCTAC. Encoded protein: CASSSRQGSYNEQFY.

By its share, this clonotype is medium-sized (0.01 to 0.1%). CDR3 bases: TGTGCCAGCGGGGGGTGGGACAGGGGTACCCAGTACTTC. Protein: CASGGWDRGTQYF. This sequence joins TRBV6-1 and TRBJ2-5, with 10 positions matching TRBD1. Germline CDR1 is MNHNS and CDR2 is SASEGT. Losses at the gene ends were 8 bases for V and 8 bases for J; bases not matched to a gene: 8. The CDR3 loop spans 13 amino acids.

V and J are TRBV11-3 and TRBJ2-7, with TRBD1 identical over 8 bases. With 5 bases clipped from V and 0 bases from J, the junction kept 18 bases outside the gene matches. There are 19 residues in the CDR3. The germline gives CDR1 SGHNT, CDR2 YENEEA. The CDR3 coding sequence is TGTGCCAGCAGCCCCTGGTGGGGACAGGTCCTTACAAGCTCCTACGAGCAGTACTTC. Residues: CASSPWWGQVLTSSYEQYF. Variable domain in full (rest from reference TRBV11-3 and TRBJ2-7): EAGVVQSPRYKIIEKKQPVAFWCNPISGHNTLYWYLQNLGQGPELLIRYENEEAVDDSQLPKDRFSAERLKGVDSTLKIQPAELGDSAVYLCASSPWWGQVLTSSYEQYFGPGTRLTVT.

The rearrangement joins TRBV6-1 to TRBJ2-5; a possible D gene is TRBD1 (5 bases). The end of the DNA aligns better with TRBJ2-7, so the J call may be wrong. From germline, CDR1 is MNHNS and CDR2 SASEGT. The CDR3 length is 14 residues. CDR3 bases: TGTGCCAGCAGTGAGACAGTTTTTTCCTACGAGCAGTACTTC. It specifies CASSETVFSYEQYF.

J is TRBJ2-1 and V is TRBV12-5; D not resolved. The J call could be wrong; TRBJ2-7 is a better fit for the DNA end. The CDR3 runs to 15 residues. Germline V gives CDR1 LGHNT, CDR2 FRNRAP. The CDR3 DNA follows: TGTGCTAGTGTCTTGGGCGGCCTGAGCTCCTACGAGCAGTACTTC. This gives the protein CASVLGGLSSYEQYF.

Turning to this clonotype: One end of the junction varies from germline; a read error may be responsible. This chain connects TRBV6-9 to TRBJ2-7; weak D call: TRBD2 (5 bases). CDR1 is MNHGY, CDR2 SVAAGI, per germline. CDR3 length: 16 residues. The chain's CDR3 is CASSYGARLEGYEEYF. In nucleotides, the CDR3 is TGTGCCAGCAGTTACGGCGCAAGGCTAGAGGGCTACGAGGAGTACTTC.

This clonotype was detected many times. The chain carries TRBV6-1 and TRBJ2-2, with no clear D. Trimming took off 1 base at V and 7 bases at J, with 7 bases between the two ends. The CDR3 is made up of 13 amino acids. Germline V gives CDR1 MNHNS, CDR2 SASEGT. CDR3 in DNA: TGTGCCAGCAGTGAAGGGGTGATCGGGGAGCTGTTTTTT. Its translation is CASSEGVIGELFF.

By proportion, this clonotype is medium-sized. This rearrangement joins TRBV7-2 to TRBJ2-5; D perhaps matches TRBD2 (6 bases). The germline CDR1 and CDR2 sequences are SGHTA and FQGNSA. The V end was cut by 3 bases, the J end by 9 bases, with 11 bases between. The CDR3 is 12 residues long. The CDR3 nucleotides read TGTGCCAGCAGCTTTCATAGGGAGGCCCAGTACTTC. This gives the protein CASSFHREAQYF.

This clonotype was seen only a few times. The J gene is TRBJ2-4, the V gene TRBV7-2; D assignment may be TRBD1 or TRBD2 (5 bases each). The better agreement between TRBJ2-1 and the DNA end casts doubt on the J call. Germline CDR1 reads SGHTA; CDR2 reads FQGNSA. The CDR3 is 13 residues long. The CDR3 DNA reads as TGTGCCAGCAGCTTAGAGGGCTACGGGACCCAGTTCTTC. Its translation is CASSLEGYGTQFF.

This clonotype is medium-sized by share. V gene TRBV12-3 or TRBV12-4 combines with J gene TRBJ2-5, with a tentative D call TRBD2 (5 bases). Trimming stripped 7 bases from V and 5 bases from J, with 14 bases between. The CDR3 covers 13 residues. The DNA for the CDR3 is TGTGCCAGCACCCTGAGCGGATTGGAGACCCAGTACTTC. Amino acids: CASTLSGLETQYF.

By share of the sample, this clonotype is medium-sized (0.01 to 0.1%). This chain joins TRBV6-1 and TRBJ2-1, with D unresolved. The J call may be mistaken, given a closer DNA end match to TRBJ2-7. CDR3 length equals 12 residues. Germline CDR1 reads MNHNS; CDR2 reads SASEGT. This chain's CDR3 is CASSDMDPEQYF. In DNA form, the CDR3 reads TGTGCCAGCAGTGACATGGATCCCGAGCAGTACTTC.